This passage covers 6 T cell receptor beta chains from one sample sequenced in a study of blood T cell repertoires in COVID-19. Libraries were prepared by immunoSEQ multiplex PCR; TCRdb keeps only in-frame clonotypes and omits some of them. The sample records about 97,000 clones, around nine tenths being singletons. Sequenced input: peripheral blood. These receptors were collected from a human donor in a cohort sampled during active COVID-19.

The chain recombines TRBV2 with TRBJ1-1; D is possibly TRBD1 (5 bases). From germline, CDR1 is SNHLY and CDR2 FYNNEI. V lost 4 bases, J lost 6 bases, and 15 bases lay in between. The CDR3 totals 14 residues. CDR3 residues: CASSGPGVGSEAFF. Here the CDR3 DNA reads TGTGCCAGCAGTGGCCCGGGGGTAGGCTCTGAAGCTTTCTTT.

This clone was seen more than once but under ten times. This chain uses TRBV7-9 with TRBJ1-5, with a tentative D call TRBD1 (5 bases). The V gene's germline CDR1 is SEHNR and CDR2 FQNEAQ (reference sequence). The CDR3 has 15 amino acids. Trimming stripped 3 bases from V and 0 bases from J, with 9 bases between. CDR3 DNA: TGTGCCAGCAGCTTGGACACGGATAGCAATCAGCCCCAGCATTTT. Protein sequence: CASSLDTDSNQPQHF.

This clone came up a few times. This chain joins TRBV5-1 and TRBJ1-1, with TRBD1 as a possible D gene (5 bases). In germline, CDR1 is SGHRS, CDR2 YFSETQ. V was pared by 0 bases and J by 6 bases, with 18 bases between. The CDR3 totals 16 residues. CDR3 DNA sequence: TGCGCCAGCAGCTTGGCCGCCGATCACCCGGGGGCTGAAGCTTTCTTT. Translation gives CASSLAADHPGAEAFF.

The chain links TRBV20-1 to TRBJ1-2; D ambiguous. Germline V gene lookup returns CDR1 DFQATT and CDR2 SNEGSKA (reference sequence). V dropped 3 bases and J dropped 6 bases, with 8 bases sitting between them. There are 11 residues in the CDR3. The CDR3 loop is CSASAENGYTF. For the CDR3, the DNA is TGCAGTGCTAGTGCGGAGAATGGCTACACCTTC.

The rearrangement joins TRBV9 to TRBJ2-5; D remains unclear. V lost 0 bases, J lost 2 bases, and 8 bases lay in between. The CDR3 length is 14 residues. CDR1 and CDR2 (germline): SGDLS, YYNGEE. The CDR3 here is CASSVDIAQETQYF. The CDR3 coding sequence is TGTGCCAGCAGCGTAGATATAGCTCAAGAGACCCAGTACTTC.

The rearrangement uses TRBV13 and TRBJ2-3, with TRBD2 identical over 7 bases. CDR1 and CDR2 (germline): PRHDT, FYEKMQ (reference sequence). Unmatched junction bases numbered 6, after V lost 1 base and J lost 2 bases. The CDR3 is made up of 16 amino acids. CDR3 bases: TGTGCCAGCAGCTTAGATTCTAGCGGTTACACAGATACGCAGTATTTT. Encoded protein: CASSLDSSGYTDTQYF.